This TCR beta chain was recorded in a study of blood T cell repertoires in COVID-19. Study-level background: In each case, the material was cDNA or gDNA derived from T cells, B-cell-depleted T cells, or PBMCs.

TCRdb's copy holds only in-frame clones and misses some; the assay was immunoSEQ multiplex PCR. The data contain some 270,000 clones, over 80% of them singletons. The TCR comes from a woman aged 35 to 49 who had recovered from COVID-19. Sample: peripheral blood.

The CDR3 DNA reads as TGTGCCAGCAGCCGAGGGACAGTGATCTATGGCTACACCTTC. Translation gives CASSRGTVIYGYTF. The rearrangement uses TRBV3-1 (or the pseudogene TRBV3-2) and TRBJ1-2; 7 nucleotides align to TRBD1. This CDR3 is 14 amino acids long. CDR1 and CDR2 (germline): LGHDT, YNNKEL (reference sequence). Germline trimming cut 4 bases from V and 4 bases from J; bases unmatched to any gene: 6.